The 21 T cell receptor beta chains below come from one sample, sequenced in a study of blood T cell repertoires in COVID-19. Clones were sequenced by immunoSEQ multiplex PCR, and TCRdb holds only the in-frame ones, with some missing. The table shows approximately 260,000 clones, with less than 85% occurring only once. Sequenced: peripheral blood. The source of these receptors is a woman at least 80 years old with active or convalescent COVID-19.

The V gene is TRBV5-1, the J gene TRBJ1-3; 8 nucleotides align to TRBD1. Looked up from germline, CDR1 is SGHRS and CDR2 is YFSETQ. V shed 2 bases, J shed 0 bases, and the junction held 4 bases outside the gene matches. The CDR3 totals 16 residues. CDR3 sequence reads: CASSFVGQGSGNTIYF. CDR3 coding DNA: TGCGCCAGCAGCTTTGTTGGACAGGGCTCTGGAAACACCATATATTTT.

This clone has more than one count but fewer than ten. The V gene is TRBV6-5, the J gene TRBJ1-4, with D maybe TRBD1 (5 bases). Germline V gene lookup returns CDR1 MNHEY and CDR2 SVGAGI. The V end was cut by 8 bases, the J end by 8 bases, with 18 bases between. The CDR3 length is 14 residues. Written as DNA, the CDR3 is TGTGCCAGCGTCCAGGGAGGCTTATTGGAAAAACTGTTTTTT. This sequence encodes CASVQGGLLEKLFF.

The V and J genes are TRBV19 and TRBJ1-2; TRBD1 matches at 7 bases. Germline V lookup: CDR1 LNHDA, CDR2 SQIVND (reference sequence). V shed 7 bases and J 8 bases; nucleotides not matched to a gene: 13. This CDR3 has 14 residues. This CDR3 is CASKKEQGRTGYTF. The CDR3 region has the DNA TGTGCCAGTAAGAAGGAACAGGGGAGGACAGGCTACACCTTC.

In nucleotides, the CDR3 is TGTGCCAGCTCCAGGGACAGGAGAAAGAGCAACTATGGCTACACCTTC. This translates into CASSRDRRKSNYGYTF. The chain joins TRBV27 to TRBJ1-2, with 8 bases lining up with TRBD1. V trimming: 8 bases; J trimming: 2 bases; junction bases outside the gene matches: 13. The CDR3 extends over 16 amino acids. Germline V gives CDR1 MNHEY, CDR2 SMNVEV (reference sequence).

V and J are TRBV5-1 and TRBJ1-4; TRBD1 might be the D (5 bases). CDR3 length: 16 residues. The V gene's germline CDR1 is SGHRS and CDR2 YFSETQ. Trimming took off 5 bases at V and 5 bases at J, with 19 bases between the two ends. This CDR3 reads CASSYIGGFGNEKLFF. CDR3 DNA: TGCGCCAGCAGTTATATCGGGGGTTTCGGCAATGAAAAACTGTTTTTT.

This chain links TRBV6-1 with TRBJ1-1; D is unresolved. This CDR3 has 13 residues. V shed 1 base and J shed 9 bases, with 12 bases lying between them. Germline V gene lookup returns CDR1 MNHNS and CDR2 SASEGT. CDR3 sequence: CASSEVLGLQAFF. CDR3 sequence (DNA): TGTGCCAGCAGTGAAGTTCTAGGACTCCAAGCTTTCTTT.

V is TRBV4-1 and J is TRBJ1-6, with 8 bases that match TRBD1. CDR1 is MGHRA and CDR2 is YSYEKL in the germline V gene. This CDR3 contains 16 residues. V gave up 0 bases and J gave up 4 bases; unmatched junction bases: 2. The CDR3: CASSQDRTGYNSPLHF. The CDR3 bases are TGCGCCAGCAGCCAAGATAGGACAGGGTATAATTCACCCCTCCACTTT.

V usage is TRBV28 and J usage is TRBJ2-7; TRBD2 aligns across 8 bases. The CDR3 extends over 14 amino acids. Germline V lookup: CDR1 MDHEN, CDR2 SYDVKM. With 2 bases clipped from V and 5 bases from J, the junction kept 5 bases outside the gene matches. CDR3 protein: CASSLAGGLDEQYF. The CDR3, as DNA: TGTGCCAGCAGTTTAGCGGGGGGCCTGGACGAGCAGTACTTC.

The chain links TRBV28 to TRBJ1-1; 10 bases agree with TRBD1. Germline CDR1 is MDHEN and CDR2 is SYDVKM. V was pared by 4 bases and J by 7 bases, with 6 bases of the junction left unmatched. The CDR3 is 14 amino acids. In nucleotides, the CDR3 is TGTGCCAGCAGTTCCGGACAGGGGGAGAGTGAAGCTTTCTTT. Translating it yields CASSSGQGESEAFF.

CDR3 amino acids: CASSLLGIRGTEAFF. CDR3 DNA: TGTGCCAGCAGCCTACTAGGAATCCGGGGCACTGAAGCTTTCTTT. V usage is TRBV7-2 and J usage is TRBJ1-1; D ambiguous. Trimming took off 5 bases at V and 4 bases at J, with 17 bases between the two ends. The CDR3 has 15 amino acids. CDR1 is SGHTA and CDR2 is FQGNSA in the germline V gene.

This clone was detected a few times. The genes are TRBV5-1 and TRBJ1-2; 7 bases are a match to TRBD1. V was clipped by 0 bases and J by 2 bases; unmatched bases: 4. The germline V gene encodes CDR1 SGHRS and CDR2 YFSETQ. The CDR3 runs 15 residues. The CDR3 sequence is CASSLGGTANYGYTF. As DNA, the CDR3 is TGCGCCAGCAGCTTGGGAGGGACAGCGAACTATGGCTACACCTTC.

This clone was seen more than once but under ten times. Within the sample, other DNA sequences also encode this same CDR3. This rearrangement joins TRBV18 to TRBJ2-7; 7 bases agree with TRBD2. J lost 3 bases, V lost 1 base, and 3 bases had no gene match. The germline gives CDR1 KGHSH, CDR2 LQKENI. This CDR3 comprises 14 residues. The CDR3 DNA reads TGTGCCAGCTCACCACGGGGGGGTGACTACGAGCAGTACTTC. Translating gives CASSPRGGDYEQYF.

The rearrangement links TRBV19 to TRBJ1-2; D is undetermined. Germline CDR1 reads LNHDA; CDR2 reads SQIVND (reference sequence). The V and J ends lost 3 bases and 0 bases respectively, with 8 bases between them. This CDR3 has 14 amino acids. The CDR3 spells CASSIWPSNYGYTF. CDR3 DNA sequence: TGTGCCAGTAGTATCTGGCCATCTAACTATGGCTACACCTTC.

The chain uses TRBV9 and TRBJ2-1; 10 bases fit TRBD1. Germline values: CDR1 SGDLS, CDR2 YYNGEE. This CDR3 comprises 22 residues. V gave up 4 bases and J gave up 6 bases; unmatched junction bases: 28. Here the CDR3 DNA reads TGTGCCAGCAGCCATTCAAATCTTCCTGCCGGGACAGGGGAGAAGGTTGGCAATGAGCAGTTCTTC. Its translation is CASSHSNLPAGTGEKVGNEQFF.

This clone was counted once. V and J are TRBV6-6 and TRBJ1-1; 10 bases match TRBD1. Germline assignment: CDR1 MNHNY and CDR2 SVGAGI (reference sequence). CDR3 length: 14 amino acids. Trimming cost V 5 bases and J 6 bases; bases outside gene matches: 6. This CDR3 is CASSTGQGTSEAFF. The CDR3 nucleotides read TGTGCCAGCAGTACGGGACAGGGGACTTCTGAAGCTTTCTTT.

The CDR3 sequence: CASSIDRVMYPQHF. CDR3 in DNA: TGTGCCAGTAGTATCGACAGGGTAATGTATCCCCAGCATTTT. The chain has TRBV19 and TRBJ1-5; 7 bases line up with TRBD1. Trimming cost V 3 bases and J 10 bases; bases outside gene matches: 9. The CDR3 extends over 14 amino acids. Germline CDR1 and CDR2: LNHDA and SQIVND (reference sequence). The full variable domain, its missing parts supplied by reference TRBV19 and TRBJ1-5, is DGGITQSPKYLFRKEGQNVTLSCEQNLNHDAMYWYRQDPGQGLRLIYYSQIVNDFQKGDIAEGYSVSREKKESFPLTVTSAQKNPTAFYLCASSIDRVMYPQHFGDGTRLSIL.

V gene TRBV25-1 combines with J gene TRBJ1-2, with a possible D match to TRBD1 (5 bases). CDR1 is MGHDK and CDR2 is SYGVNS in the germline V gene. Between the trimmed V and J ends, which lost 3 bases and 3 bases, there was a span of 8 bases. CDR3 length: 13 residues. CDR3 sequence (DNA): TGTGCCAGCAGTGAGACAGCCGACTATGGCTACACCTTC. Translation gives CASSETADYGYTF.

This chain links TRBV15 with TRBJ2-7, with D tentatively TRBD2 (5 bases). Germline values: CDR1 LNHNV, CDR2 YYDKDF (reference sequence). The CDR3 loop spans 16 amino acids. Deletions cut 0 bases from V and 0 bases from J, with 12 bases between. The CDR3 here is CATSRDGAVSSYEQYF. The CDR3 DNA is TGTGCCACCAGCAGAGATGGAGCGGTTAGCTCCTACGAGCAGTACTTC.

The V call is TRBV11-1, the J call TRBJ1-2, with 7 bases lining up with TRBD1. Unmatched junction bases numbered 5, after V lost 1 base and J lost 3 bases. The CDR3 length is 15 residues. Germline CDR1 SGHAT, CDR2 FQDESV (reference sequence). CDR3 in amino acids: CASSLDVGTDYGYTF. CDR3 bases: TGTGCCAGCAGCTTAGACGTTGGGACAGACTATGGCTACACCTTC.

In its sample, this clone was seen a few times. The rearrangement links TRBV5-1 to TRBJ2-7; maybe TRBD1 (6 bases). This CDR3 is built from 14 residues. CDR1 is SGHRS, CDR2 YFSETQ, per germline. V shed 0 bases and J shed 5 bases, with 12 bases lying between them. The CDR3 spells CASSLVQGLNEQYF. CDR3 DNA sequence: TGCGCCAGCAGCTTGGTTCAGGGGCTGAACGAGCAGTACTTC.

The rearrangement links TRBV6-5 to TRBJ1-5; a weak D match, TRBD1 (5 bases). This CDR3 comprises 13 residues. In germline, CDR1 is MNHEY, CDR2 SVGAGI. V was clipped by 2 bases and J by 6 bases, with 8 bases between them. CDR3 sequence reads: CASSYRGGQPQHF. CDR3 sequence (DNA): TGTGCCAGCAGTTACAGGGGCGGTCAGCCCCAGCATTTT.